This T cell receptor beta chain was observed in a study of post-analysis software for immune sequencing data. Study at large: Progressive-relapsing, secondary progressive and relapsing-remitting multiple sclerosis were among the disease courses included.

Each TCR beta cDNA library carried unique molecular identifiers. Each CDR3 protein is one row after TCRdb ran MiXCR on the PCR reads. Counted here are roughly 800,000 distinct CDR3 sequences, 25% to 30% occurring once; the ten biggest clones make up around 0.55%. Study-level results: In patients, TRBV5-6, TRBV5-1 and TRBV20-1 belonged to five TRBV segments found more frequently than in controls. Batch-matched samples strongly co-clustered by F measure.

This clonotype occurred a few times. The target antigen is unknown. CDR3 length: 14 residues. Unmatched junction bases numbered 6, after V lost 9 bases and J lost 7 bases. Germline lookup yields CDR1 LNHNV and CDR2 YYDKDF (reference sequence). This chain joins TRBV15 and TRBJ2-1; 13 bases align to TRBD2. The sequence came from a girl between 5 and 17 years old with multiple sclerosis. The specimen sequenced was blood. The CDR3 protein is CATQGTSGENEQFF. The CDR3 region has the DNA TGTGCCACGCAAGGGACTAGCGGGGAAAATGAGCAGTTCTTC.